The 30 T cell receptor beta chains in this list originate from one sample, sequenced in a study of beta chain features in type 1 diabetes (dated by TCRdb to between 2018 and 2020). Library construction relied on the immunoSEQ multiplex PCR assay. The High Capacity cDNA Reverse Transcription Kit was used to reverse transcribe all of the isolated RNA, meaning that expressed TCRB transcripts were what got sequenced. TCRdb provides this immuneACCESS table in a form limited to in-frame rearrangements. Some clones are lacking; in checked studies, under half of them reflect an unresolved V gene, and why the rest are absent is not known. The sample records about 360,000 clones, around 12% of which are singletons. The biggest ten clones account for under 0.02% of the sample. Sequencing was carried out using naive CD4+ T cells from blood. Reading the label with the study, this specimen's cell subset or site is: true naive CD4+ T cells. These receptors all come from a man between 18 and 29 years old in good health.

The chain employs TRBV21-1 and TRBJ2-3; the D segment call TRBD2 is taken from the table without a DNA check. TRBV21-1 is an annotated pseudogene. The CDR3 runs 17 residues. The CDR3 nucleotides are TGTGCCAGCAGCAGTGGAATTCCCGGGTCGGGCACAGATACGCAGTATTTT. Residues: CASSSGIPGSGTDTQYF.

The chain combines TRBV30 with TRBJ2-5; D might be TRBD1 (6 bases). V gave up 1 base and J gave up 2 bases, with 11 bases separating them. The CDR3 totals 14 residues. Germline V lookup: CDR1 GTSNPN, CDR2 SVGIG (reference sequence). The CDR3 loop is CAWSADRTQETQYF. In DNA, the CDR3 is TGTGCCTGGAGTGCCGACAGGACTCAAGAGACCCAGTACTTC.

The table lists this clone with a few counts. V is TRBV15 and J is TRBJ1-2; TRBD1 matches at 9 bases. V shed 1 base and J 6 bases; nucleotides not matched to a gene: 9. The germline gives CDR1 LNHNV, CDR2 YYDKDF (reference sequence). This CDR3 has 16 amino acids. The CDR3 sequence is CATSRGSGQGIHGYTF. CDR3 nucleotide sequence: TGTGCCACCAGCAGAGGCTCGGGACAGGGTATACATGGCTACACCTTC.

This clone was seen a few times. The DNA of the CDR3 is TGTGCCAGCAGTGAATGGAGGGATCGAAACACTGAAGCTTTCTTT. This sequence encodes CASSEWRDRNTEAFF. This chain joins TRBV25-1 and TRBJ1-1; D is unclear. Between the trimmed V and J ends, which lost 1 base and 2 bases, there was a span of 11 bases. This CDR3 contains 15 residues. Germline V gives CDR1 MGHDK, CDR2 SYGVNS.

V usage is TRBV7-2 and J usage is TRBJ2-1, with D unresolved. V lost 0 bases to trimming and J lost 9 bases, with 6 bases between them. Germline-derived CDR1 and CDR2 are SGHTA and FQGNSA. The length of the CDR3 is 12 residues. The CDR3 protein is CASSLALSEQFF. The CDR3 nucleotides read TGTGCCAGCAGCTTAGCCCTGAGTGAGCAGTTCTTC.

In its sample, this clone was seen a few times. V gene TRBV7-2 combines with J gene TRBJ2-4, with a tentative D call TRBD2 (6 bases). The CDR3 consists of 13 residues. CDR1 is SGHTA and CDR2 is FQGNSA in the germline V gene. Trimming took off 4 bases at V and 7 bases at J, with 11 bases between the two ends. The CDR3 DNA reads TGTGCCAGCAGCTCCGAGGGGAGGAACATTCAGTACTTC. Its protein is CASSSEGRNIQYF.

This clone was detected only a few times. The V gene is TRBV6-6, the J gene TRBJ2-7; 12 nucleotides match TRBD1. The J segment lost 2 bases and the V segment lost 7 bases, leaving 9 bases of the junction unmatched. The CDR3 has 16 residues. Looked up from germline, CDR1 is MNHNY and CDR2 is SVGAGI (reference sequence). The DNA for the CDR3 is TGTGCCAGCAACCCCCTCCGGGACAGGGGGCCCTACGAGCAGTACTTC. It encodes CASNPLRDRGPYEQYF.

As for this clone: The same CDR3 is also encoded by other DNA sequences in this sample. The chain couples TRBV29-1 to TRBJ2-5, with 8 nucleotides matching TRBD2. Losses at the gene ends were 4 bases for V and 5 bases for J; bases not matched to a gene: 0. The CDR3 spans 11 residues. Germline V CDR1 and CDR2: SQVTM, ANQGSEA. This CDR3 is CSVAGGETQYF. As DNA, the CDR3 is TGCAGCGTTGCGGGAGGGGAGACCCAGTACTTC.

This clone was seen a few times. This CDR3 reads CASRKLGEETQYF. The CDR3 DNA follows: TGTGCCAGCAGGAAACTAGGAGAGGAGACCCAGTACTTC. The chain couples TRBV7-2 to TRBJ2-5; a weak D match, TRBD2 (5 bases). Trimming removed 6 bases from V and 5 bases from J, with 13 bases in between. Germline V gene sequence: CDR1 SGHTA, CDR2 FQGNSA. The CDR3 covers 13 residues.

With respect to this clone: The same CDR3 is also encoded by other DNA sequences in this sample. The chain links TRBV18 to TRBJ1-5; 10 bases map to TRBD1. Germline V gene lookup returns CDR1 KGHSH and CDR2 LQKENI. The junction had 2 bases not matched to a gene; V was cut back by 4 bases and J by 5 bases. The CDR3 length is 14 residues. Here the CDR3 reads CASSLTGGDQPQHF. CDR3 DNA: TGTGCCAGCTCACTGACAGGGGGCGATCAGCCCCAGCATTTT.

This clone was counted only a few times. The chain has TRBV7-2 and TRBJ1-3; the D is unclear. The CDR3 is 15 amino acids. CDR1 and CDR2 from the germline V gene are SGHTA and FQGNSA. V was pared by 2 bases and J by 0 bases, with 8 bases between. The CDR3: CASSLSGNSGNTIYF. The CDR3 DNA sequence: TGTGCCAGCAGCTTATCAGGAAACTCTGGAAACACCATATATTTT.

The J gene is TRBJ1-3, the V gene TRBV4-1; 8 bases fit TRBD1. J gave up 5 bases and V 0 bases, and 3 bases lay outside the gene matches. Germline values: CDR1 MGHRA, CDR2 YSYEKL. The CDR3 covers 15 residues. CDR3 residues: CASSQDDRGRNTIYF. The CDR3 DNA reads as TGCGCCAGCAGCCAAGACGACAGGGGAAGAAACACCATATATTTT.

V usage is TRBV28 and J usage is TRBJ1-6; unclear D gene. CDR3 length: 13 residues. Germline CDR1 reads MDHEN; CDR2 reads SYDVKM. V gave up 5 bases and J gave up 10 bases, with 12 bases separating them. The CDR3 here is CASSGAAFSPLHF. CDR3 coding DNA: TGTGCCAGCAGTGGAGCGGCTTTCTCACCCCTCCACTTT.

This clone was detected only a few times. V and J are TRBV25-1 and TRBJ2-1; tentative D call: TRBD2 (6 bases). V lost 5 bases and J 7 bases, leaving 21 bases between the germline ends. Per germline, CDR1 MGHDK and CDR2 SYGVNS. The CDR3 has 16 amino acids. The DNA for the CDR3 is TGTGCCAGCAGTAATTACATTAACGGTGGGAGGAATGAGCAGTTCTTC. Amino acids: CASSNYINGGRNEQFF.

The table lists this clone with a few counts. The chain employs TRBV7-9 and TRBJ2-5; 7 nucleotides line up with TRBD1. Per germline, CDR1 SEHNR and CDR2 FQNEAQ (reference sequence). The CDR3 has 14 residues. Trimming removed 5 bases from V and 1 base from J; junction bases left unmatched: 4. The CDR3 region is CASSLGQAQETQYF. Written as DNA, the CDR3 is TGTGCCAGCAGCCTAGGACAGGCCCAAGAGACCCAGTACTTC.

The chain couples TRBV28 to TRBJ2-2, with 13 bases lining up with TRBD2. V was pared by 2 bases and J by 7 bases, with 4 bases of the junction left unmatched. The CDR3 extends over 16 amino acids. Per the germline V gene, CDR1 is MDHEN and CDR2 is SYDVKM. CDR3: CASSLGLAGASGELFF. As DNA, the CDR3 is TGTGCCAGCAGTTTAGGACTAGCGGGGGCGAGCGGGGAGCTGTTTTTT.

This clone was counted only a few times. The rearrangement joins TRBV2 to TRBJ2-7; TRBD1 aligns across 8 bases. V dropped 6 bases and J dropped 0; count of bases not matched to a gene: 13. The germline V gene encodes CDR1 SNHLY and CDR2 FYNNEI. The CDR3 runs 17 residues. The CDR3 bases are TGTGCCAGCAGGCTAAGGACCGGGACAGGCGCCTCCTACGAGCAGTACTTC. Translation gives CASRLRTGTGASYEQYF.

The CDR3 DNA sequence: TGTGCCAGTAGTATCGGGGCAGGGGGGATCCGCACTGAAGCTTTCTTT. This encodes CASSIGAGGIRTEAFF. The V call is TRBV19, the J call TRBJ1-1; 7 nucleotides align to TRBD1. The CDR3 contains 16 residues. Germline V CDR1 and CDR2: LNHDA, SQIVND (reference sequence). Germline trimming cut 3 bases from V and 4 bases from J; bases unmatched to any gene: 11.

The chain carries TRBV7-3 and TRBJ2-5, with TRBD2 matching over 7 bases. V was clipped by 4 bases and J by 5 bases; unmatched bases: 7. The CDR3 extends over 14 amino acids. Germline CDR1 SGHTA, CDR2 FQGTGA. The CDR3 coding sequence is TGTGCCAGCAGCTCGTCTAGCGGCTCGGAGACCCAGTACTTC. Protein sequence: CASSSSSGSETQYF.

CDR3 region: CSAQTRWDTEAFF. CDR3 bases: TGCAGCGCACAAACGAGGTGGGACACTGAAGCTTTCTTT. The rearrangement joins TRBV29-1 to TRBJ1-1; D ambiguous. This CDR3 spans 13 amino acids. The germline V gene encodes CDR1 SQVTM and CDR2 ANQGSEA. Between the trimmed V and J ends, which lost 7 bases and 3 bases, there was a span of 15 bases. Filled out from reference TRBV29-1 and TRBJ1-1, the complete variable domain reads SAVISQKPSRDICQRGTSLTIQCQVDSQVTMMFWYRQQPGQSLTLIATANQGSEATYESGFVIDKFPISRPNLTFSTLTVSNMSPEDSSIYLCSAQTRWDTEAFFGQGTRLTVV.

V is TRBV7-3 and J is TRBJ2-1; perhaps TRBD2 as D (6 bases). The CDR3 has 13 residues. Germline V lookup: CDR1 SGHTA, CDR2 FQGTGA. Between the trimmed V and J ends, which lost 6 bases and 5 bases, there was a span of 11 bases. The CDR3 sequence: CASRRTINNEQFF. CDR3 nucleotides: TGTGCCAGCAGAAGGACTATAAACAATGAGCAGTTCTTC.

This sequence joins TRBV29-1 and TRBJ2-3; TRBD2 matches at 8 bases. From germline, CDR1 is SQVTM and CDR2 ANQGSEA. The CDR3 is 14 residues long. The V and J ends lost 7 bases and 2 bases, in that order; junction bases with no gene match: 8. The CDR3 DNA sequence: TGCAGCGGTATAAAAGCGGGAGACACAGATACGCAGTATTTT. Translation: CSGIKAGDTDTQYF.

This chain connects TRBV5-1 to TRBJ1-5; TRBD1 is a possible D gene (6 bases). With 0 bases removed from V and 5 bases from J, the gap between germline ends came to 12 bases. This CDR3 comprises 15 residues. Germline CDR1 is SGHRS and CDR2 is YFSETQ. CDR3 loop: CASSLEGDLDQPQHF. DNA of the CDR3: TGCGCCAGCAGCTTGGAGGGGGATTTAGATCAGCCCCAGCATTTT.

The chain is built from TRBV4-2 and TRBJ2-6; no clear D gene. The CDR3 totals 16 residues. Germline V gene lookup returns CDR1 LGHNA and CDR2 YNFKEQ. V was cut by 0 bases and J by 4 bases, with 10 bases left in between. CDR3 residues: CASSQELAVGANVLTF. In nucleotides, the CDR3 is TGTGCCAGCAGCCAAGAATTGGCGGTGGGGGCCAACGTCCTGACTTTC.

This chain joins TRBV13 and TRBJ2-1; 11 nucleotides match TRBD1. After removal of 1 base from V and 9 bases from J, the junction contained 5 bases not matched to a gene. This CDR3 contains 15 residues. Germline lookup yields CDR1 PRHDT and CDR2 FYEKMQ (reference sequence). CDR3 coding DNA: TGTGCCAGCAGCTTAGACCGGACAGGGGGCGTTGAGCAGTTCTTC. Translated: CASSLDRTGGVEQFF.

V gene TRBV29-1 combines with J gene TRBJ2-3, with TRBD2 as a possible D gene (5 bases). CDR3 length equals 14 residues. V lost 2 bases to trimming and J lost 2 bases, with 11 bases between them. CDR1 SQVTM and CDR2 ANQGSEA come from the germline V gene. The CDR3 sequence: CSVESDGDTDTQYF. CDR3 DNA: TGCAGCGTTGAATCGGACGGGGACACAGATACGCAGTATTTT.

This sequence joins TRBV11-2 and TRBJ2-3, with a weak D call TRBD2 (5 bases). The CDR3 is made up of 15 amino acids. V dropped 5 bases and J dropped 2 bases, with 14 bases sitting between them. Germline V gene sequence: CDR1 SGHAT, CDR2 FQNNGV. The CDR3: CASSREADDTDTQYF. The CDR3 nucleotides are TGTGCCAGCAGCAGAGAAGCGGACGACACAGATACGCAGTATTTT.

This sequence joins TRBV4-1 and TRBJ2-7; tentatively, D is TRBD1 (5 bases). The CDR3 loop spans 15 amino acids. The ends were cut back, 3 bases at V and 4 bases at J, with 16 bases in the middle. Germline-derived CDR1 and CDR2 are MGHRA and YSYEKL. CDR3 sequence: CASSQPNQGSYEQYF. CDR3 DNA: TGCGCCAGCAGCCAGCCTAACCAGGGTTCTTACGAGCAGTACTTC.

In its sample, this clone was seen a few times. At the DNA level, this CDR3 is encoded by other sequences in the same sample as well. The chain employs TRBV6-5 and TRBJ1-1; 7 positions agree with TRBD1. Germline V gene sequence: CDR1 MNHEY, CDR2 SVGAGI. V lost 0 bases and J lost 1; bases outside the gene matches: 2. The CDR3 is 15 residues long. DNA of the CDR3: TGTGCCAGCAGTTACTCGGGACAGCCGAACACTGAAGCTTTCTTT. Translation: CASSYSGQPNTEAFF.

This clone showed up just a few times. For the CDR3, the DNA is TGTGCCAGCAGCTACGGGAGTCCCCGAACGCATGAGCAGTTCTTC. Translating it yields CASSYGSPRTHEQFF. The chain couples TRBV7-2 to TRBJ2-1, with a possible D match to TRBD2 (6 bases). CDR3 length equals 15 residues. V lost 4 bases and J lost 8, with 18 bases in between. Germline V gene lookup returns CDR1 SGHTA and CDR2 FQGNSA.